This T cell receptor beta chain comes out of a study of blood T cell repertoires in COVID-19. Looking at the study overall: Spain, Italy and the United States supplied samples that represented acute and convalescent COVID-19.

Those enrolled, adults aged about 18 to 89 years, came from about two dozen US areas. Either two negative PCRs, clearance, or symptom resolution qualified Cohort 3 donors as recovered. The table came from immunoSEQ multiplex PCR; TCRdb's copy has only in-frame clones and leaves some out. Among more than 150,000 clones listed, almost 80% were seen once. The germline V gene encodes CDR1 SGHRS and CDR2 YFSETQ. This CDR3 is 16 amino acids long. J was trimmed by 6 bases and V by 2 bases; bases with no gene match: 11. The genes are TRBV5-1 and TRBJ2-4, with 7 positions matching TRBD2. This sequence originates from a woman between 50 and 59 years old who had recovered from COVID-19. Sequenced sample: PBMCs or T cells enriched from blood (not recorded which). This CDR3 is CASSLVARSGGNIQYF. CDR3 bases: TGCGCCAGCAGCTTAGTAGCGCGGTCGGGGGGAAACATTCAGTACTTC.